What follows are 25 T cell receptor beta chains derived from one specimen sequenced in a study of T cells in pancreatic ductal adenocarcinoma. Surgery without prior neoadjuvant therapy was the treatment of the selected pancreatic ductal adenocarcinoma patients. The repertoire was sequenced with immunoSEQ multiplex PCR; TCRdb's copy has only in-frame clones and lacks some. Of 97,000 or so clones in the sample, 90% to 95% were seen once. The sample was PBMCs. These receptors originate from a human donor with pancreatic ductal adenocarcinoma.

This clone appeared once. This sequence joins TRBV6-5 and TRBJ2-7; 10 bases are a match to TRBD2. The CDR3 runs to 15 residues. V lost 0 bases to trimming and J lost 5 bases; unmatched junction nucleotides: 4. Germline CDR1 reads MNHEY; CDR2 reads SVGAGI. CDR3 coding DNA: TGTGCCAGCAGTTACTCTCCTAGCGGGGGCCACGAGCAGTACTTC. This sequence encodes CASSYSPSGGHEQYF.

In nucleotides, the CDR3 is TGTGCCAGTAGTGGTCCCGGGGGCGAGCAGTACTTC. Protein product: CASSGPGGEQYF. This rearrangement joins TRBV19 to TRBJ2-7; D is possibly TRBD2 (6 bases). In germline, CDR1 is LNHDA, CDR2 SQIVND (reference sequence). The CDR3 sequence is 12 residues long. V lost 5 bases, J lost 6 bases, and 11 bases lay in between.

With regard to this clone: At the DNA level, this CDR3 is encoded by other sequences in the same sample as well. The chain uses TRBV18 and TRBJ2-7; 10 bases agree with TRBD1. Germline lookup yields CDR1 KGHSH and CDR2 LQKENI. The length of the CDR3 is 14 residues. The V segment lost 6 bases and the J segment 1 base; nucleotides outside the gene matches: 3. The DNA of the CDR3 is TGTGCCAGCTCCCCGGGACAGGGGTCCTACGAGCAGTACTTC. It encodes CASSPGQGSYEQYF.

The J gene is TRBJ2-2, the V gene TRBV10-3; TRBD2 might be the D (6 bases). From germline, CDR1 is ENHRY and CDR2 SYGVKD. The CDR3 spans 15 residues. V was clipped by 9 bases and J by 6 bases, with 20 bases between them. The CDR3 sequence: CAIQEKGGTAGELFF. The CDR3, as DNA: TGTGCCATACAGGAGAAAGGAGGGACCGCCGGGGAGCTGTTTTTT.

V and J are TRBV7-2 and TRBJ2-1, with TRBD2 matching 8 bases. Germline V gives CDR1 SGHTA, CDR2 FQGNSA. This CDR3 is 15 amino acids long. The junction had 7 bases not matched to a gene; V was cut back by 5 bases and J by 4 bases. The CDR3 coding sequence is TGTGCCAGCAGCCTAGAGGGACTAGAGTACAATGAGCAGTTCTTC. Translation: CASSLEGLEYNEQFF. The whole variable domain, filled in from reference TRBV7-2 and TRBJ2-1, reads GAGVSQSPSNKVTEKGKDVELRCDPISGHTALYWYRQSLGQGLEFLIYFQGNSAPDKSGLPSDRFSAERTGGSVSTLTIQRTQQEDSAVYLCASSLEGLEYNEQFFGPGTRLTVL.

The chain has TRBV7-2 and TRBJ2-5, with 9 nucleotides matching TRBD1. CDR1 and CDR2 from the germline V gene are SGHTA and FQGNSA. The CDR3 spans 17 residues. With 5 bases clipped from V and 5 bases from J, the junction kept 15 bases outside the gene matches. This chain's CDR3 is CASSQEGQGWGPETQYF. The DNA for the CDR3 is TGTGCCAGCAGCCAAGAGGGACAGGGTTGGGGGCCGGAGACCCAGTACTTC.

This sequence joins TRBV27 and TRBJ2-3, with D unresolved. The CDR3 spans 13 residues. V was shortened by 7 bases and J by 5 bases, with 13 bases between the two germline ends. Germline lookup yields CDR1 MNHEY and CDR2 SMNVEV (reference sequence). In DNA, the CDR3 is TGTGCCAGCAAAACAAACGATCTAGATACGCAGTATTTT. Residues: CASKTNDLDTQYF.

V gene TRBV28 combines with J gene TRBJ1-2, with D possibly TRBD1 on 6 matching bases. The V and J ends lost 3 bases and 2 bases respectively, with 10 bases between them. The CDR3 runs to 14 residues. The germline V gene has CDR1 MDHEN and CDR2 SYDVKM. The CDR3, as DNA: TGTGCCAGCAGTTTTCAGGGGCGAAACTATGGCTACACCTTC. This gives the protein CASSFQGRNYGYTF.

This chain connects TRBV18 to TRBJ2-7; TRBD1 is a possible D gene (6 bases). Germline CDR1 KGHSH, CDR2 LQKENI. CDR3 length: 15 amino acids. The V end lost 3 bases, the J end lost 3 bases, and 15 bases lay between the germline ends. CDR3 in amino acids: CASSPSIRQVYEQYF. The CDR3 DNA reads TGTGCCAGCTCACCTTCTATCCGACAGGTCTACGAGCAGTACTTC. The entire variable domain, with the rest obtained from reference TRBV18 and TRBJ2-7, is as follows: NAGVMQNPRHLVRRRGQEARLRCSPMKGHSHVYWYRQLPEEGLKFMVYLQKENIIDESGMPKERFSAEFPKEGPSILRIQQVVRGDSAAYFCASSPSIRQVYEQYFGPGTRLTVT.

The DNA for the CDR3 is TGCAGTGCTAGCCCCTCCCTCGAGCAGTACTTC. This gives the protein CSASPSLEQYF. The chain recombines TRBV20-1 with TRBJ2-7; D not resolved. CDR3 length: 11 residues. Germline CDR1 reads DFQATT; CDR2 reads SNEGSKA (reference sequence). With 3 bases removed from V and 6 bases from J, the gap between germline ends came to 9 bases.

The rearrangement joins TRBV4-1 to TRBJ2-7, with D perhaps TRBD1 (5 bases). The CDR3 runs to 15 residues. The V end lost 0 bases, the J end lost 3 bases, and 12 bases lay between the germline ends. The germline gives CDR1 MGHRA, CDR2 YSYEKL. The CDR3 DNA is TGCGCCAGCAGCCAAGAGGTTCAGGGAAGCTACGAGCAGTACTTC. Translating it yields CASSQEVQGSYEQYF.

The CDR3 nucleotides are TGTGCCAGCAGTGGACCGAGCGGGAACGGGCGCAATGAGCAGTTCTTC. This encodes CASSGPSGNGRNEQFF. The chain carries TRBV6-1 and TRBJ2-1, with 7 bases identical to TRBD2. Germline V gives CDR1 MNHNS, CDR2 SASEGT. V gave up 4 bases and J gave up 6 bases; unmatched junction bases: 12. This CDR3 is built from 16 residues.

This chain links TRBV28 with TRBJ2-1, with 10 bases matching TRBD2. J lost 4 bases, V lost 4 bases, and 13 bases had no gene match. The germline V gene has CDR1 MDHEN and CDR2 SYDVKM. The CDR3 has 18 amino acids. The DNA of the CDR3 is TGTGCCAGCAGTTCCACCCGGTCCCTACTAGCGGGGTACAATGAGCAGTTCTTC. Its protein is CASSSTRSLLAGYNEQFF.

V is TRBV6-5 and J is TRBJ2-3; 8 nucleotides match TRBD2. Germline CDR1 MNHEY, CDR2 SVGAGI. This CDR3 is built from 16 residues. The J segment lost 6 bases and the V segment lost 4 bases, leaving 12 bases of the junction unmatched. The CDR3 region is CASSSDSGVLLDTQYF. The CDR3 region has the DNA TGTGCCAGCAGTTCCGATAGCGGGGTCCTCCTTGATACGCAGTATTTT.

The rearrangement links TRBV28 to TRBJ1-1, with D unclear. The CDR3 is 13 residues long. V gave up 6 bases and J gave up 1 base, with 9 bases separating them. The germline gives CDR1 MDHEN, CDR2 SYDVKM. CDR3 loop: CASRLQWNTEAFF. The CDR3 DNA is TGTGCCAGCAGACTCCAATGGAACACTGAAGCTTTCTTT.

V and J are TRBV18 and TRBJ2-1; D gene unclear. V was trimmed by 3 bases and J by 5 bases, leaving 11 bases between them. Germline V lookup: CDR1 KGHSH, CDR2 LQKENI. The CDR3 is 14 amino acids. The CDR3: CASSPFDGDNEQFF. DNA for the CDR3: TGTGCCAGCTCACCGTTCGACGGAGACAATGAGCAGTTCTTC.

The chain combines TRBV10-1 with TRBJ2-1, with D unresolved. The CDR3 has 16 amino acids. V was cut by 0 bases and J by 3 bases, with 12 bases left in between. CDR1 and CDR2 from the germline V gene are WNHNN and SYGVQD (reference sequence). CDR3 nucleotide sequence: TGCGCCAGCAGTGAGTCGCGGAGTCCCGACTACAATGAGCAGTTCTTC. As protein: CASSESRSPDYNEQFF.

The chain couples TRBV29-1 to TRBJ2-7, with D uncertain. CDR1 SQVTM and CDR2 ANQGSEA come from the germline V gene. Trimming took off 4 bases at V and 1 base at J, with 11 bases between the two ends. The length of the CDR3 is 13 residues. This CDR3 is CSVGSSSSYEQYF. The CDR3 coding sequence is TGCAGCGTTGGGAGCAGTTCGTCCTACGAGCAGTACTTC.

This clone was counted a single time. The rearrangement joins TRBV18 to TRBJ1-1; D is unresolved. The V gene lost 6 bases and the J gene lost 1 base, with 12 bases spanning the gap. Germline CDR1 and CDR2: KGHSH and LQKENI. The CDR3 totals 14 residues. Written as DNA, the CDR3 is TGTGCCAGCTCTCCCGCTTCAGGGAACACTGAAGCTTTCTTT. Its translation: CASSPASGNTEAFF. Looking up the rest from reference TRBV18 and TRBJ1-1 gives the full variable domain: NAGVMQNPRHLVRRRGQEARLRCSPMKGHSHVYWYRQLPEEGLKFMVYLQKENIIDESGMPKERFSAEFPKEGPSILRIQQVVRGDSAAYFCASSPASGNTEAFFGQGTRLTVV.

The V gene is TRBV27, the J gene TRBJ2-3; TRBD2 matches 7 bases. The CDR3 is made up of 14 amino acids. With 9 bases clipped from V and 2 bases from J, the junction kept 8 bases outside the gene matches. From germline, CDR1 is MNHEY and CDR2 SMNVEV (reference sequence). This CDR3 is CASSSGRDTDTQYF. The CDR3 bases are TGTGCCAGTTCTAGCGGACGTGACACAGATACGCAGTATTTT.

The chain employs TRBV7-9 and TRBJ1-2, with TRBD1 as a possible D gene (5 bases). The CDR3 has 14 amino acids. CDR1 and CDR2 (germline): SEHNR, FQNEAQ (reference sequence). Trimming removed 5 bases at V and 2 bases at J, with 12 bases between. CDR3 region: CASSATQGNYGYTF. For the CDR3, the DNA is TGTGCCAGCAGCGCTACCCAGGGCAACTATGGCTACACCTTC.

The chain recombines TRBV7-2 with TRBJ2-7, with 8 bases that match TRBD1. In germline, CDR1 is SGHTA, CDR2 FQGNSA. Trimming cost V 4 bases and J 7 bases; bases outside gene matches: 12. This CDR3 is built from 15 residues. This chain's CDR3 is CASSSSGQGGEEQYF. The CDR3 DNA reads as TGTGCCAGCAGCTCGAGCGGACAGGGTGGTGAGGAGCAGTACTTC.

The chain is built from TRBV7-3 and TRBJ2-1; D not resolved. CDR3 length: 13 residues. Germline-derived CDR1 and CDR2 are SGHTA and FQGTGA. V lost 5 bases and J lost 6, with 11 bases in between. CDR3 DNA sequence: TGTGCCAGCAGCCTAGGCCCGGGCAATGAGCAGTTCTTC. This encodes CASSLGPGNEQFF.

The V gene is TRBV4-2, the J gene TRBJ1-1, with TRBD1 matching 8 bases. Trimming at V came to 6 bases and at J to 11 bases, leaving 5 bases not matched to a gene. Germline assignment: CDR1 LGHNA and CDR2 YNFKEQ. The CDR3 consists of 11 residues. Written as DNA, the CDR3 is TGTGCCAGCAGACAGGGGGGGGAGGCTTTCTTT. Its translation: CASRQGGEAFF.

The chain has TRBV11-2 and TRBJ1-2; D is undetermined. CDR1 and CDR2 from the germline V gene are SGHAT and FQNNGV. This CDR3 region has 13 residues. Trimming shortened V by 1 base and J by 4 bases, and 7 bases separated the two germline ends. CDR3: CASSLGRSYGYTF. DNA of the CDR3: TGTGCCAGCAGCTTAGGCAGATCCTATGGCTACACCTTC.